Each of the 16 T cell receptor beta chains below was sequenced from the same sample in a study of blood T cell repertoires in COVID-19. Sequencing was performed with immunoSEQ multiplex PCR; in TCRdb, only in-frame clones are kept and a portion is missing. The sample records 150,000 to 200,000 clones, 80% to 90% being singletons. The sample comprised peripheral blood. These TCRs come from a man aged 18 to 29 with active or convalescent COVID-19.

In DNA form, the CDR3 reads TGTGCCAGCAGTCCACGACTAGCGGGAGTCGGCGAGCAGTACTTC. Its protein is CASSPRLAGVGEQYF. J is TRBJ2-7 and V is TRBV11-3; TRBD2 agrees at 12 bases. Germline loops: CDR1 SGHNT, CDR2 YENEEA. Trimming removed 6 bases from V and 6 bases from J; junction bases left unmatched: 9. The CDR3 covers 15 residues.

Remarks on this clone: Other nucleotide sequences in the sample specify the same CDR3. The CDR3 sequence is CAWSVQGTDTQYF. CDR3 coding DNA: TGTGCCTGGAGTGTACAGGGAACAGATACGCAGTATTTT. The V and J genes are TRBV30 and TRBJ2-3, with D tentatively TRBD1 (6 bases). With 0 bases removed from V and 3 bases from J, the gap between germline ends came to 7 bases. The CDR3 is 13 residues long. Germline CDR1 reads GTSNPN; CDR2 reads SVGIG (reference sequence).

This clone showed up just once. V usage is TRBV2 and J usage is TRBJ2-3; 13 bases fit TRBD2. V trimming: 7 bases; J trimming: 4 bases; junction bases outside the gene matches: 11. Looked up from germline, CDR1 is SNHLY and CDR2 is FYNNEI. The CDR3 covers 17 residues. The CDR3 DNA sequence: TGTGCCAGCACCCCCGGGACTAGCGGGAATGGGGCAGATACGCAGTATTTT. It is translated as CASTPGTSGNGADTQYF.

This chain uses TRBV5-1 with TRBJ2-3, with a weak D call TRBD1 (6 bases). Per germline, CDR1 SGHRS and CDR2 YFSETQ. The CDR3 is made up of 16 amino acids. Deletions cut 4 bases from V and 1 base from J, with 16 bases between. The CDR3 is CASSLIGGSGTDTQYF. Here the CDR3 DNA reads TGCGCCAGCAGCCTCATTGGGGGCTCGGGCACAGATACGCAGTATTTT.

The chain links TRBV11-3 to TRBJ1-1; 8 nucleotides line up with TRBD1. This CDR3 spans 14 amino acids. V shed 5 bases, J shed 1 base, and the junction held 3 bases outside the gene matches. Germline CDR1 SGHNT, CDR2 YENEEA. The DNA for the CDR3 is TGTGCCAGCAGCCCCGGGACAGGGAACACTGAAGCTTTCTTT. Encoded protein: CASSPGTGNTEAFF.

This clone was found once. This chain links TRBV5-4 with TRBJ2-5; 8 bases fit TRBD2. Germline V gene lookup returns CDR1 SGHNT and CDR2 YYREEE (reference sequence). V shed 0 bases, J shed 2 bases, and the junction held 6 bases outside the gene matches. This CDR3 has 16 residues. CDR3 DNA: TGTGCCAGCAGCTTGGCCCCTAGCGGGCTTCAAGAGACCCAGTACTTC. This sequence encodes CASSLAPSGLQETQYF.

The rearrangement links TRBV2 to TRBJ1-5; no firm D call. The CDR3 extends over 14 amino acids. Germline CDR1 reads SNHLY; CDR2 reads FYNNEI. V lost 0 bases and J lost 5, with 8 bases in between. This CDR3 reads CASSEAATYQPQHF. In DNA form, the CDR3 reads TGTGCCAGCAGTGAAGCCGCGACATATCAGCCCCAGCATTTT.

This clone occurred once. The rearrangement uses TRBV11-2 and TRBJ1-4; 7 nucleotides match TRBD1. The V and J ends lost 2 bases and 3 bases, in that order; junction bases with no gene match: 9. The CDR3 consists of 17 residues. Germline-derived CDR1 and CDR2 are SGHAT and FQNNGV. CDR3 residues: CASSLMTGTIANEKLFF. The DNA for the CDR3 is TGTGCCAGCAGCTTAATGACAGGGACGATCGCTAATGAAAAACTGTTTTTT.

The gene calls are TRBV27 and TRBJ1-2; no firm D call. This CDR3 has 13 amino acids. The germline gives CDR1 MNHEY, CDR2 SMNVEV (reference sequence). V was cut by 5 bases and J by 5 bases, with 12 bases left in between. CDR3 in DNA: TGTGCCAGCAGTCTTCCGGGAGGTTATGGCTACACCTTC. Encoded protein: CASSLPGGYGYTF.

CDR3 region: CASRRDDMGPYNEQFF. DNA for the CDR3: TGTGCCAGCAGGCGGGACGACATGGGACCTTACAATGAGCAGTTCTTC. This rearrangement joins TRBV3-1 (or the pseudogene TRBV3-2) to TRBJ2-1, with D tentatively TRBD2 (6 bases). Germline assignment: CDR1 LGHDT and CDR2 YNNKEL (reference sequence). V was pared by 6 bases and J by 4 bases, with 19 bases between. This CDR3 is built from 16 residues.

This rearrangement joins TRBV21-1 to TRBJ2-1; TRBD2, as called in the table, went unchecked against the DNA. TRBV21-1 is designated a pseudogene. The CDR3 spans 15 residues. The CDR3 DNA reads TGTGCCAGCAGCAAGGAACTAGCGAGATACAATGAGCAGTTCTTC. Amino acid sequence: CASSKELARYNEQFF.

The rearrangement uses TRBV11-2 and TRBJ2-7, with 7 bases fitting TRBD2. This CDR3 is 13 amino acids long. Germline values: CDR1 SGHAT, CDR2 FQNNGV. The CDR3 region has the DNA TGTGTCCCCAATTGCGGGAGTCCTTACGAGCAGTACTTC. Its translation is CVPNCGSPYEQYF. Combining the CDR3 with reference TRBV11-2 and TRBJ2-7 gives the whole variable domain EAGVAQSPRYKIIEKRQSVAFWCNPISGHATLYWYQQILGQGPKLLIQFQNNGVVDDSQLPKDRFSAERLKGVDSTLKIQPAKLEDSAVYLCVPNCGSPYEQYFGPGTRLTVT.

The V and J genes are TRBV3-1 (or the pseudogene TRBV3-2) and TRBJ2-5, with TRBD1 as a possible D gene (6 bases). Germline V gene sequence: CDR1 LGHDT, CDR2 YNNKEL (reference sequence). The CDR3 consists of 15 residues. Trimming removed 4 bases from V and 0 bases from J, with 12 bases in between. CDR3 nucleotide sequence: TGTGCCAGCAGCCTTACCACAGGGCACCAAGAGACCCAGTACTTC. Protein: CASSLTTGHQETQYF.

V and J are TRBV9 and TRBJ1-6; D perhaps matches TRBD1 (5 bases). Germline assignment: CDR1 SGDLS and CDR2 YYNGEE. Trimming stripped 3 bases from V and 5 bases from J, with 12 bases between. This CDR3 region has 15 residues. The DNA for the CDR3 is TGTGCCAGCAGCGCGTCGGGGGGGGATAATTCACCCCTCCACTTT. It yields the protein CASSASGGDNSPLHF.

This clone was detected a few times. The V call is TRBV2, the J call TRBJ1-6, with a tentative D call TRBD1 (5 bases). The CDR3 runs to 13 residues. Deletions cut 7 bases from V and 8 bases from J, with 12 bases between. Germline V gene sequence: CDR1 SNHLY, CDR2 FYNNEI. The CDR3 DNA reads TGTGCCAGCACCCTGTCGGGGGATTCACCCCTCCACTTT. Protein product: CASTLSGDSPLHF.

This clone was seen only a few times. This chain links TRBV2 with TRBJ2-5; D may be TRBD1 (5 bases). Trimming took 5 bases from V and 3 from J, leaving 10 bases between them. Germline V gene data show CDR1 as SNHLY and CDR2 as FYNNEI. The CDR3 loop spans 13 amino acids. The CDR3 DNA follows: TGTGCCAGCAGTCTGACAGAGAAAGAGACCCAGTACTTC. Its protein product is CASSLTEKETQYF.